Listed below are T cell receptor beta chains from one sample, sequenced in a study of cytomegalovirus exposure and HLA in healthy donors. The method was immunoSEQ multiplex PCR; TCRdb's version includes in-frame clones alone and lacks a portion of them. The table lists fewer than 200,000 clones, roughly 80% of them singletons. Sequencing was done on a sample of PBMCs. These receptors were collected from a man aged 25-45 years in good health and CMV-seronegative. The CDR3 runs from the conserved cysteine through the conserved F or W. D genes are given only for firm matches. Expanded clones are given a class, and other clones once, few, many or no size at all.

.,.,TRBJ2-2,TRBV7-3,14,CASSFSPNTGELFF,TGTGCCAGCAGCTTTAGCCCAAACACCGGGGAGCTGTTTTTT
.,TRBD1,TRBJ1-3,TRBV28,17,CASSLRDSISLGNTIYF,TGTGCCAGCAGTTTAAGGGACAGCATCTCGTTAGGAAACACCATATATTTT
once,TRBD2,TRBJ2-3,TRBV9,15,CASSLGGSGTDTQYF,TGTGCCAGCAGCCTGGGGGGTAGCGGGACAGATACGCAGTATTTT
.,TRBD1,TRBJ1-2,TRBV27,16,CASSSPEEGGRNGYTF,TGTGCCAGCAGTTCCCCGGAGGAAGGGGGCAGAAATGGCTACACCTTC
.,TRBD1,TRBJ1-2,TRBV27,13,CASSNRQGYGYTF,TGTGCCAGCAGCAATAGACAGGGGTATGGCTACACCTTC
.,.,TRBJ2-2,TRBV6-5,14,CATILAANTGELFF,TGTGCCACCATTTTGGCGGCGAACACCGGGGAGCTGTTTTTT
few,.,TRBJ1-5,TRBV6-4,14,CASSESGGGTPQHF,TGTGCCAGCAGTGAATCAGGTGGAGGGACGCCCCAGCATTTT
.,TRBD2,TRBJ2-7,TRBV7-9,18,CASSPAGRWLADPYEQYF,TGTGCCAGCAGCCCTGCGGGCAGATGGCTAGCGGACCCCTACGAGCAGTACTTC
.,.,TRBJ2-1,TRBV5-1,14,CASSPADHGNEQFF,TGCGCCAGCAGCCCCGCGGATCATGGGAATGAGCAGTTCTTC
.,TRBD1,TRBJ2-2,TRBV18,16,CASSSRTGPSTGELFF,TGTGCCAGCTCATCAAGGACAGGGCCAAGCACCGGGGAGCTGTTTTTT
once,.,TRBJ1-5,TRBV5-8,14,CASSLRSTEQPQHF,TGTGCCAGCAGCCTAAGAAGTACAGAACAGCCCCAGCATTTT
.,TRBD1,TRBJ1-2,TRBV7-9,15,CASSSGTGDLYGYTF,TGTGCCAGCAGCTCCGGGACAGGGGATCTCTATGGCTACACCTTC
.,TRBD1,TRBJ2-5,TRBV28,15,CASSTDRGRRETQYF,TGTGCCAGCAGTACGGACAGGGGGCGACGGGAGACCCAGTACTTC
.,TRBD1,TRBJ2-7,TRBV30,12,CAWMDRGLEQYF,TGTGCCTGGATGGACAGGGGGCTCGAGCAGTACTTC
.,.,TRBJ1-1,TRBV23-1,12,CASSSRSTEAFF,TGCGCCAGCAGCAGCCGGAGCACTGAAGCTTTCTTT
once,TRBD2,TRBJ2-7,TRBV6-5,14,CASSRLAVPYEQYF,TGTGCCAGCAGTCGACTAGCGGTCCCCTACGAGCAGTACTTC
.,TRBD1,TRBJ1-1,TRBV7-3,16,CASSLGVARGRVGAFF,TGTGCCAGCAGCTTAGGTGTTGCCAGGGGGCGAGTTGGAGCTTTCTTT
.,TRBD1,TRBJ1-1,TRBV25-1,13,CASSPRGDTEAFF,TGTGCCAGCAGCCCCAGGGGGGATACTGAAGCTTTCTTT
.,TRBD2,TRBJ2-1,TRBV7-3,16,CASMISGRGPYNEQFF,TGTGCCAGCATGATAAGCGGGAGGGGGCCCTACAATGAGCAGTTCTTC
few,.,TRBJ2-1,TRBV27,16,CASSFGTGGSYNEQFF,TGTGCCAGCAGTTTTGGGACTGGCGGCTCCTACAATGAGCAGTTCTTC
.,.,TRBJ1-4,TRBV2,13,CASKSATNEKLFF,TGTGCCAGCAAATCCGCAACTAATGAAAAACTGTTTTTT
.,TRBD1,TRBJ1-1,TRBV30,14,CAWRGGTGATEAFF,TGTGCCTGGAGGGGGGGGACAGGGGCCACTGAAGCTTTCTTT
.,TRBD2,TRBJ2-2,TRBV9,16,CASSSSGAGGPGELFF,TGTGCCAGCAGCTCCAGTGGTGCGGGGGGGCCCGGGGAGCTGTTTTTT
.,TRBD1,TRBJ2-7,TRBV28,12,CASGQASYEQYF,TGTGCCAGCGGACAGGCTTCCTACGAGCAGTACTTC
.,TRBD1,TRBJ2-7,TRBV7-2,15,CASNPDREVSYEQYF,TGTGCCAGCAACCCTGACAGGGAAGTATCCTACGAGCAGTACTTC
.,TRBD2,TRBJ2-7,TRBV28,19,CASSASLVDREGRSYEQYF,TGTGCCAGCAGTGCGTCCTTAGTAGATCGGGAGGGCCGCTCCTACGAGCAGTACTTC
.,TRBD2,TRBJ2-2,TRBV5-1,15,CASSLEAGETGELFF,TGCGCCAGCAGCTTGGAAGCGGGGGAGACCGGGGAGCTGTTTTTT